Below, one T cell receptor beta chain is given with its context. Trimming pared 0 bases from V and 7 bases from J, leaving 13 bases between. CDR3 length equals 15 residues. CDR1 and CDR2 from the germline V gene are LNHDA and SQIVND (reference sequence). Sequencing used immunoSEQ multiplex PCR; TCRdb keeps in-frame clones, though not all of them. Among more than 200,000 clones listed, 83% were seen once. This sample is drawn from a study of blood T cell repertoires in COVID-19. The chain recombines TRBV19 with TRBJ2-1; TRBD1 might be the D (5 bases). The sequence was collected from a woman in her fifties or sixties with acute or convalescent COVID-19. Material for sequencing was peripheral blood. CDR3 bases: TGTGCCAGTAGTATAGATGTGGGGCGTCCGAATGAGCAGTTCTTC. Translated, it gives CASSIDVGRPNEQFF.